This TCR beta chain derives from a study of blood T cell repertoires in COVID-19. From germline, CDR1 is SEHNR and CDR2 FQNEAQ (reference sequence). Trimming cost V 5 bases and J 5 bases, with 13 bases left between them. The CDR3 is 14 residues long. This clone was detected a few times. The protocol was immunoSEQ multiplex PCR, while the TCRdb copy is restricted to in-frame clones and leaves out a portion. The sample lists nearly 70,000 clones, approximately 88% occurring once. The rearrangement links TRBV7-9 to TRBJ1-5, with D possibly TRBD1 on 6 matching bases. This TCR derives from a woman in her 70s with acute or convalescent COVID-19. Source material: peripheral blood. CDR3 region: CASSPLGADQPQHF. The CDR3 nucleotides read TGTGCCAGCAGCCCACTGGGGGCAGATCAGCCCCAGCATTTT.